A selection of T cell receptor beta chains follows, all from one sample in a study of blood T cell repertoires in COVID-19. Clones were sequenced by immunoSEQ multiplex PCR, and TCRdb holds only the in-frame ones, with some missing. This table holds some 380,000 clones, more than 70% found once. The sample was PBMCs or T cells enriched from blood (not recorded which). All receptors derive from a man aged 25-40 years who had recovered from COVID-19. The CDR3 runs from the conserved cysteine through the conserved F or W. D genes are given only for firm matches. Where a row states a size, it is once, few, many or the class of an expanded clone; other rows omit it.

clone_size	v_call	d_call	j_call	cdr3_nt	cdr3_aa
NA	TRBV5-1	TRBD1	TRBJ1-2	TGCGCCAGCGGCGGGACAGACAAAGCGTCTAACTATGGCTACACCTTC	CASGGTDKASNYGYTF
NA	TRBV19	TRBD1	TRBJ1-5	TGTGCCAGTAGCAAGGGGGCGGGTAGCAATCAGCCCCAGCATTTT	CASSKGAGSNQPQHF
once	TRBV3-1/TRBV3-2	TRBD1	TRBJ2-1	TGTGCCAGCAGCCAAGGACAGGGAGACTACAATGAGCAGTTCTTC	CASSQGQGDYNEQFF
NA	TRBV7-9	NA	TRBJ2-4	TGTGCCAGCAGCCTCAACCTGGCCATTCAGTACTTC	CASSLNLAIQYF
once	TRBV23-1	TRBD1	TRBJ1-1	TGCGCCAGCAGTCAATCCGGACAGGATACGAACACTGAAGCTTTCTTT	CASSQSGQDTNTEAFF
NA	TRBV7-9	TRBD1	TRBJ1-1	TGTGCCAGCAGCTCAGGGGGCTGGGGCACTGAAGCTTTCTTT	CASSSGGWGTEAFF
NA	TRBV7-8	TRBD1	TRBJ1-5	TGTGCCAGCAGCGGGGGGACAGGGTCGAATCAGCCCCAGCATTTT	CASSGGTGSNQPQHF
few	TRBV7-2	NA	TRBJ2-7	TGTGCCAGCGCGCTGACTCAGGGGAACTCCTACGAGCAGTACTTC	CASALTQGNSYEQYF
NA	TRBV3-1/TRBV3-2	TRBD1	TRBJ1-2	TGTGCCAGCAGAAACAGGGGTTTGGAGGGCTACACCTTC	CASRNRGLEGYTF
NA	TRBV7-8	TRBD1	TRBJ2-5	TGTGCCAGCAGCCTAGTGGGGACAGGGGTCTTGTACCAAGAGACCCAGTACTTC	CASSLVGTGVLYQETQYF
NA	TRBV10-3	NA	TRBJ2-3	TGTGCCATCAGTGAGCCGACAGTCCTTAGCACAGATACGCAGTATTTT	CAISEPTVLSTDTQYF
NA	TRBV5-1	TRBD1	TRBJ2-5	TGCGCCAGCAGCTTGGGGGACAGCCAAGAGACCCAGTACTTC	CASSLGDSQETQYF
NA	TRBV10-3	TRBD1	TRBJ1-2	TGTGCCATCAGTCGGACAGGGGGCAACTATGGCTACACCTTC	CAISRTGGNYGYTF
NA	TRBV6-6	NA	TRBJ2-7	TGTGCCAGCAGTTACGGGTACCCAGGGGTAGTCTACGAGCAGTACTTC	CASSYGYPGVVYEQYF
NA	TRBV4-1	NA	TRBJ2-7	TGCGCCAGCAGCCCAACACATGGTTCAACCTACGAGCAGTACTTC	CASSPTHGSTYEQYF
once	TRBV7-9	NA	TRBJ2-3	TGTGCCAGCAGCCCTCCCACGGGGATGGGGACAGATACGCAGTATTTT	CASSPPTGMGTDTQYF
NA	TRBV6-5	TRBD1	TRBJ2-4	TGTGCCAGCAGCTGGGACAGAGCCAAAAACATTCAGTACTTC	CASSWDRAKNIQYF
NA	TRBV27	NA	TRBJ1-5	TGTGCCAGCATGGGCAGCAACAATCAGCCCCAGCATTTT	CASMGSNNQPQHF
NA	TRBV19	NA	TRBJ2-7	TGTGCCAGTAGTATCAGGGGAAGCTCCTACGAGCAGTACTTC	CASSIRGSSYEQYF
NA	TRBV27	NA	TRBJ2-5	TGTGCCAGCAGTTCCGAGTCCTTATGGGCGCAAGAGACCCAGTACTTC	CASSSESLWAQETQYF
NA	TRBV6-6	NA	TRBJ2-7	TGTGCCAGCAGTTACGGGACTGAATTAGTGCAGTACTTC	CASSYGTELVQYF
few	TRBV19	NA	TRBJ1-2	TGTGCCAGCAATCAGGGCGACTATGGCTACACCTTC	CASNQGDYGYTF
few	TRBV21-1	NA	TRBJ2-3	TGTGCCAGATCGCCGGGACTAGGAGGAGATACGCAGTATTTT	CARSPGLGGDTQYF
few	TRBV30	NA	TRBJ2-7	TGTGCCTGGAGGCCAAGGTGGCAGGCCGGCAACGAGCAGTACTTC	CAWRPRWQAGNEQYF
NA	TRBV5-1	TRBD1	TRBJ1-2	TGCGCCAGCAGCTTGGGGCATCAGGGGGCACGGGGCTACACCTTC	CASSLGHQGARGYTF
NA	TRBV30	NA	TRBJ1-5	TGTGCCTGGAGTCCCGGACTTGGCGATCAGCCCCAGCATTTT	CAWSPGLGDQPQHF
once	TRBV30	TRBD2	TRBJ2-3	TGTGCCTGGAGTTTCGGTAGCGGGGGGGCGAATACGCAGTATTTT	CAWSFGSGGANTQYF
few	TRBV29-1	TRBD1	TRBJ2-7	TGCAGCGCGATGGGACAGGGTGCGTACGAGCAGTACTTC	CSAMGQGAYEQYF
NA	TRBV7-9	TRBD1	TRBJ1-4	TGTGCCAGCAGCTTAGAGCAGGGGGAGAATGAAAAACTGTTTTTT	CASSLEQGENEKLFF
NA	TRBV9	TRBD1	TRBJ2-5	TGTGCCAGCAGCGTAGGGGGGACAGGGGTTCAAGAGACCCAGTACTTC	CASSVGGTGVQETQYF
once	TRBV10-2	TRBD1	TRBJ1-3	TGCGCCAGCAGTGATGGGACAGGCAATACCGGAAACACCATATATTTT	CASSDGTGNTGNTIYF
NA	TRBV12-3/TRBV12-4	NA	TRBJ2-1	TGTGCCAGCGGGGGGTCCTACAATGAGCAGTTCTTC	CASGGSYNEQFF
NA	TRBV5-1	NA	TRBJ1-5	TGCGCCAGCAGCCCTCTTGGGACCTTTCCGGGGGCCCAGCATTTT	CASSPLGTFPGAQHF
NA	TRBV28	NA	TRBJ2-6	TGTGCCAGCAGTTCCAGGGCTGTTGGGGCCAACGTCCTGACTTTC	CASSSRAVGANVLTF